What follows is one T cell receptor beta chain and its context. A much larger clone lies one base from this, so it may be a read error. TCRdb redid the calling of the RACE reads with MiXCR, one entry per CDR3 protein. The sample shows about 42,000 distinct CDR3 sequences, approximately 9.6% of them seen only once. Time point meaning: patch test 2, 6 weeks after DPC sensitization. Treatment specified: therapeutic diphenylcyclopropenone sensitization with weekly scalp DPC. Total RNA came from unfractionated whole blood. This entry comes from a study of human T cells and chemical hapten exposure. Study details: Sensitizing treatment utilized 2% DPC over a roughly 2 cm by roughly 2 cm portion of upper inner arm skin. Application of 0.01% DPC to the upper back was done by patch test, with a reading at 6 days.

Sequences were derived from whole blood, sampled in connection with sensitization to the hapten diphenylcyclopropenone (DPC). This sequence originates from a woman in her 30s with alopecia areata. Some clones in this sample may be carry-over from other donors' samples.

In DNA form, the CDR3 reads TGTGCCAGCAGCCAGCAGGGGAATGGGGAGCAGTACTTC. It specifies CASSQQGNGEQYF. V usage is TRBV28 and J usage is TRBJ2-7; D may be TRBD1 (6 bases). CDR1 and CDR2 from the germline V gene are MDHEN and SYDVKM. This CDR3 is built from 13 residues. V was shortened by 6 bases and J by 7 bases, with 16 bases between the two germline ends.